This T cell receptor beta chain was identified during a study of CD4 T cells in relation to SARS-CoV-2 and coronaviruses. Background on the study: The HLA restriction of the shared crossreactive spike epitopes was mapped.

A remark on this clone: Antigen: not known.

Before the COVID-19 pandemic, during about 2010-2018, CD4+ T cells were taken from unexposed donors. Libraries were prepared by immunoSEQ multiplex PCR; TCRdb keeps only in-frame clonotypes and omits some of them. The sample lists some 65,000 clones, around 87% seen once, with roughly 1.6% in the top ten. The CDR3 spans 14 residues. Per the germline V gene, CDR1 is SGHDT and CDR2 is YYEEEE. Trimming shortened V by 4 bases and J by 5 bases, and 16 bases separated the two germline ends. Regarding the study as a whole: In roughly 60% of donors, memory CD4+ clonotypes crossrecognized SARS-CoV-2 and at least one common cold coronavirus spike. Samples before the pandemic and after infection were not matched within any donor.

This sequence originates from a human donor in good health. Sequences were obtained from memory CD4+ T cells from PBMCs. The V and J genes are TRBV5-6 and TRBJ2-7; either TRBD1 or TRBD2 may fit D (5 bases each). The CDR3: CASSGRGQGNEQYF. The CDR3 DNA reads as TGTGCCAGCAGCGGAAGAGGGCAGGGTAACGAGCAGTACTTC. The full variable domain, rest sourced from reference TRBV5-6 and TRBJ2-7, is DAGVTQSPTHLIKTRGQQVTLRCSPKSGHDTVSWYQQALGQGPQFIFQYYEEEERQRGNFPDRFSGHQFPNYSSELNVNALLLGDSALYLCASSGRGQGNEQYFGPGTRLTVT.